These 22 T cell receptor beta chains originate from one sample sequenced in a study of glioma-infiltrating T cells after dendritic cell vaccination. Sequenced by immunoSEQ multiplex PCR; TCRdb stores in-frame clones only, minus some. The table records about 100,000 clones, 65% to 85% of them present only once. This sample's time point: after dendritic cell vaccination, including at tumor progression/relapse. Material: blood, obtained after dendritic cell vaccination. The receptors stem from a human donor with glioblastoma.

To note about this clone: This CDR3 is also generated by other DNA sequences in the sample. V gene TRBV5-1 combines with J gene TRBJ2-1, with a possible D match to TRBD1 (5 bases). The CDR3 is 13 amino acids. V was trimmed by 5 bases and J by 4 bases, leaving 10 bases between them. The germline V gene has CDR1 SGHRS and CDR2 YFSETQ. In DNA, the CDR3 is TGCGCCAGCAGTTTAGGACAATACAATGAGCAGTTCTTC. Amino acid sequence: CASSLGQYNEQFF.

The V call is TRBV6-5, the J call TRBJ2-1; TRBD2 agrees at 13 bases. Trimming at V came to 1 base and at J to 6 bases, leaving 0 bases not matched to a gene. CDR1 is MNHEY and CDR2 is SVGAGI in the germline V gene. The CDR3 is made up of 15 amino acids. This CDR3 is CASSYWTSGGNEQFF. CDR3 DNA sequence: TGTGCCAGCAGTTACTGGACTAGCGGGGGCAATGAGCAGTTCTTC.

V is TRBV10-3 and J is TRBJ2-7; a weak D match, TRBD1 (6 bases). This CDR3 region has 15 residues. The germline gives CDR1 ENHRY, CDR2 SYGVKD. V lost 5 bases, J lost 0 bases, and 14 bases lay in between. The CDR3 region has the DNA TGTGCCATCAGTCCGGGTGACAGGAGCTCCTACGAGCAGTACTTC. Protein product: CAISPGDRSSYEQYF.

This chain joins TRBV9 and TRBJ2-5, with a tentative D call TRBD2 (7 bases). Trimming left V 0 bases short and J 2 bases short, with 17 bases between. Germline V CDR1 and CDR2: SGDLS, YYNGEE. The CDR3 is made up of 17 amino acids. CDR3 loop: CASSVGLLGGGQETQYF. Written as DNA, the CDR3 is TGTGCCAGCAGCGTAGGTTTGTTGGGAGGGGGGCAAGAGACCCAGTACTTC.

The V and J genes are TRBV6-6 and TRBJ2-1, with D tentatively TRBD2 (5 bases). The V gene lost 5 bases and the J gene lost 9 bases, with 11 bases spanning the gap. Germline CDR1 MNHNY, CDR2 SVGAGI (reference sequence). This CDR3 comprises 12 residues. The CDR3 loop reads CASSPVGSEQFF. CDR3 coding DNA: TGTGCCAGCAGTCCCGTGGGGAGTGAGCAGTTCTTC.

The chain uses TRBV10-2 and TRBJ2-3; D uncertain. The CDR3 has 13 residues. Per germline, CDR1 WSHSY and CDR2 SAAADI. V was shortened by 8 bases and J by 7 bases, with 16 bases between the two germline ends. CDR3 region: CASERNRVNTQYF. DNA for the CDR3: TGCGCCAGCGAACGTAACCGCGTGAATACGCAGTATTTT.

The CDR3 DNA is TGTGCTAGTGGTTTATCCCTGGCTACCCCAGGGAATGAGCAGTTCTTC. Translating it yields CASGLSLATPGNEQFF. This sequence joins TRBV12-5 and TRBJ2-1, with D tentatively TRBD1 (5 bases). The CDR3 extends over 16 amino acids. V lost 3 bases and J lost 7, with 19 bases in between. CDR1 is LGHNT, CDR2 FRNRAP, per germline.

The rearrangement links TRBV19 to TRBJ1-2, with TRBD1 matching over 9 bases. Germline V gives CDR1 LNHDA, CDR2 SQIVND (reference sequence). The CDR3 spans 14 residues. V lost 6 bases and J lost 4; bases outside the gene matches: 6. CDR3: CASRSTGGGYGYTF. The CDR3 DNA reads as TGTGCCAGTAGATCGACAGGGGGTGGCTATGGCTACACCTTC.

This chain joins TRBV11-2 and TRBJ2-1, with D uncertain. Trimming left V 7 bases short and J 2 bases short, with 9 bases between. This CDR3 spans 13 amino acids. CDR1 and CDR2 from the germline V gene are SGHAT and FQNNGV. For the CDR3, the DNA is TGTGCCAGCAAGAACAGAACCTACAATGAGCAGTTCTTC. It codes for CASKNRTYNEQFF.

The chain is built from TRBV7-2 and TRBJ2-2, with a weak D call TRBD1 (5 bases). Germline loops: CDR1 SGHTA, CDR2 FQGNSA. V lost 1 base and J 4 bases, leaving 7 bases between the germline ends. This CDR3 has 14 amino acids. CDR3 in amino acids: CASSLGQGTGELFF. CDR3 DNA: TGTGCCAGCAGCTTAGGGCAGGGCACCGGGGAGCTGTTTTTT.

The rearrangement uses TRBV7-9 and TRBJ1-1; 9 bases agree with TRBD1. Per the germline V gene, CDR1 is SEHNR and CDR2 is FQNEAQ (reference sequence). The V gene end was trimmed by 5 bases and the J gene end by 2 bases; junction bases not matched to a gene: 3. This CDR3 is built from 14 residues. CDR3 sequence: CASSLQGANTEAFF. CDR3 DNA: TGTGCCAGCAGCCTACAGGGGGCCAACACTGAAGCTTTCTTT.

The rearrangement links TRBV7-8 to TRBJ2-1, with D possibly matching TRBD1 (6 bases). V lost 5 bases, J lost 6 bases, and 20 bases lay in between. This CDR3 is 16 amino acids long. The V gene's germline CDR1 is SGHVS and CDR2 FQNEAQ. CDR3 in amino acids: CASSLRGRVASNEQFF. The CDR3 DNA reads TGTGCCAGCAGCCTCAGGGGCAGGGTGGCGTCCAATGAGCAGTTCTTC.

This clone was seen once. The chain employs TRBV19 and TRBJ1-1, with D perhaps TRBD1 (6 bases). Trimming cost V 2 bases and J 7 bases, with 14 bases left between them. This CDR3 comprises 14 residues. Germline lookup yields CDR1 LNHDA and CDR2 SQIVND (reference sequence). DNA for the CDR3: TGTGCCAGTAGTATACAGGGGAATAGGGGTGAAGCTTTCTTT. Its translation is CASSIQGNRGEAFF.

The V and J genes are TRBV4-1 and TRBJ2-5, with 9 bases fitting TRBD2. V dropped 0 bases and J dropped 6; count of bases not matched to a gene: 8. Germline CDR1 is MGHRA and CDR2 is YSYEKL. The CDR3 has 16 amino acids. CDR3: CASSQDPRTSVQTQYF. CDR3 DNA: TGCGCCAGCAGCCAAGATCCCAGGACTAGCGTACAGACCCAGTACTTC.

The chain has TRBV2 and TRBJ1-6; D gene ambiguous. V was pared by 8 bases and J by 6 bases, with 11 bases between. CDR1 SNHLY and CDR2 FYNNEI come from the germline V gene. CDR3 length: 13 residues. The CDR3 here is CASGAFGNSPLHF. In DNA form, the CDR3 reads TGTGCCAGCGGAGCTTTCGGTAATTCACCCCTCCACTTT. Combining the CDR3 with reference TRBV2 and TRBJ1-6 gives the whole variable domain EPEVTQTPSHQVTQMGQEVILRCVPISNHLYFYWYRQILGQKVEFLVSFYNNEISEKSEIFDDQFSVERPDGSNFTLKIRSTKLEDSAMYFCASGAFGNSPLHFGNGTRLTVT.

The CDR3 DNA sequence: TGTGCCAGCAGTGGTAGCGTAAGCTCCTACAATGAGCAGTTCTTC. It translates to CASSGSVSSYNEQFF. J is TRBJ2-1 and V is TRBV6-5, with D maybe TRBD2 (5 bases). Germline V gene data show CDR1 as MNHEY and CDR2 as SVGAGI. The CDR3 is 15 residues long. V was cut by 5 bases and J by 0 bases, with 11 bases left in between.

The chain is built from TRBV25-1 and TRBJ1-2, with TRBD1 matching over 7 bases. This CDR3 is 14 amino acids long. The trim removed 1 base at V and 2 bases at J, leaving 1 base unmatched. Germline V gene sequence: CDR1 MGHDK, CDR2 SYGVNS. The CDR3 region has the DNA TGTGCCAGCAGTGAATCGGGACAGAACTATGGCTACACCTTC. Its protein is CASSESGQNYGYTF.

The genes are TRBV7-9 and TRBJ2-7; 9 positions agree with TRBD1. This CDR3 has 14 amino acids. Germline V gives CDR1 SEHNR, CDR2 FQNEAQ (reference sequence). The J segment lost 4 bases and the V segment lost 3 bases, leaving 4 bases of the junction unmatched. Here the CDR3 DNA reads TGTGCCAGCAGCTTGGGGACAGGGCGTTACGAGCAGTACTTC. It codes for CASSLGTGRYEQYF.

The genes are TRBV28 and TRBJ1-1; D remains ambiguous. The germline V gene has CDR1 MDHEN and CDR2 SYDVKM. Between the trimmed V and J ends, which lost 6 bases and 2 bases, there was a span of 13 bases. The CDR3 sequence is 14 residues long. This CDR3 is CASSLVGRNTEAFF. DNA for the CDR3: TGTGCCAGCAGCTTGGTCGGGAGAAACACTGAAGCTTTCTTT.

This clone appeared once. At the DNA level, this CDR3 is encoded by other sequences in the same sample as well. This rearrangement joins TRBV5-1 to TRBJ1-3; D not certain. The CDR3 totals 14 residues. The germline CDR1 and CDR2 sequences are SGHRS and YFSETQ. V lost 0 bases and J 4 bases, leaving 8 bases between the germline ends. CDR3 sequence reads: CASSLAPGGNTIYF. DNA for the CDR3: TGCGCCAGCAGCTTGGCCCCAGGAGGAAACACCATATATTTT.

Note on this clone: Distinct nucleotide sequences in the sample also encode this CDR3. The gene calls are TRBV5-1 and TRBJ2-7; possibly TRBD1 for D (5 bases). The CDR3 consists of 12 residues. The germline CDR1 and CDR2 sequences are SGHRS and YFSETQ. V lost 4 bases and J lost 4, with 9 bases in between. In DNA form, the CDR3 reads TGCGCCAGCAGCCTCCAGGGATACGAGCAGTACTTC. Translating gives CASSLQGYEQYF.

The chain carries TRBV5-6 and TRBJ1-5; D is possibly TRBD1 (5 bases). Trimming removed 4 bases at V and 1 base at J, with 9 bases between. Per the germline V gene, CDR1 is SGHDT and CDR2 is YYEEEE. This CDR3 has 14 residues. The chain's CDR3 is CASSTGVSNQPQHF. In DNA form, the CDR3 reads TGTGCCAGCAGCACAGGTGTAAGCAATCAGCCCCAGCATTTT.